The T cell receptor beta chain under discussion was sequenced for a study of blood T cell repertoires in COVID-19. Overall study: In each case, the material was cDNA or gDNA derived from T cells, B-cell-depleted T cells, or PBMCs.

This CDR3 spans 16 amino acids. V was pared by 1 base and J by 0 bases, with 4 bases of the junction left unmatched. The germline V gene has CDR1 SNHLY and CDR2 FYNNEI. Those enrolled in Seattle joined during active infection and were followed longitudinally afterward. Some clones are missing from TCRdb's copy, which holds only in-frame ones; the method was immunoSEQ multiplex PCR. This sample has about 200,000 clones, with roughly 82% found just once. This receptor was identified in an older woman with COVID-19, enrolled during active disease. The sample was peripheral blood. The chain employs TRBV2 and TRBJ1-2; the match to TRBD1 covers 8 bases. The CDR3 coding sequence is TGTGCCAGCAGTGAAGACCTGGACAGGGCTAACTATGGCTACACCTTC. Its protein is CASSEDLDRANYGYTF.